These 7 T cell receptor beta chains share one sample of origin, sequenced in a study of blood T cell repertoires in COVID-19. Here immunoSEQ multiplex PCR was the method, and the copy in TCRdb shows in-frame clones only, minus some. The sample has about 130,000 clones, roughly 85% seen once. The sequenced material came from peripheral blood. The receptors derive from a human donor in a cohort sampled during active COVID-19.

V is TRBV6-6 and J is TRBJ2-5, with D tentatively TRBD1 (5 bases). Germline V CDR1 and CDR2: MNHNY, SVGAGI (reference sequence). This CDR3 is built from 15 residues. Trimming cost V 5 bases and J 3 bases, with 16 bases left between them. In DNA form, the CDR3 reads TGTGCCAGCAGTGATACGACAGCTAGAAAAGAGACCCAGTACTTC. It specifies CASSDTTARKETQYF.

V and J are TRBV2 and TRBJ2-1; perhaps TRBD2 as D (6 bases). CDR3 length equals 16 residues. Germline V lookup: CDR1 SNHLY, CDR2 FYNNEI. The germline V and J ends were trimmed by 6 bases and 5 bases, with 20 bases remaining between them. DNA of the CDR3: TGTGCCAGCAGAGACCCGGGACTCCCAAACCACAATGAGCAGTTCTTC. Protein: CASRDPGLPNHNEQFF.

This clone appeared many times. This specimen includes other DNA sequences encoding the same CDR3. CDR3 protein: CASSLGQGGYYGYTF. CDR3 nucleotides: TGTGCCAGCAGCTTGGGCCAGGGGGGATACTATGGCTACACCTTC. V and J are TRBV5-4 and TRBJ1-2; 7 bases fit TRBD1. The germline V gene encodes CDR1 SGHNT and CDR2 YYREEE (reference sequence). Trimming removed 0 bases from V and 3 bases from J; junction bases left unmatched: 5. The CDR3 is 15 amino acids.

This rearrangement joins TRBV9 to TRBJ1-6; 8 nucleotides align to TRBD1. The CDR3 runs 14 residues. Losses at the gene ends were 4 bases for V and 7 bases for J; bases not matched to a gene: 4. Per the germline V gene, CDR1 is SGDLS and CDR2 is YYNGEE. The CDR3, as DNA: TGTGCCAGCAGCTTGACAGGGGTCAATTCACCCCTCCACTTT. It encodes CASSLTGVNSPLHF.

The rearrangement joins TRBV5-3 to TRBJ2-5; 7 bases align to TRBD2. TRBV5-3 is placed among ORFs of uncertain function. Losses at the gene ends were 4 bases for V and 2 bases for J; bases not matched to a gene: 20. There are 19 residues in the CDR3. CDR3 amino acids: CARSDVKLGTSASQETQYF. CDR3 DNA: TGTGCCAGAAGCGATGTCAAGTTGGGAACTAGCGCGTCGCAAGAGACCCAGTACTTC.

The chain is built from TRBV14 and TRBJ1-1; the match to TRBD1 covers 8 bases. V lost 5 bases, J lost 3 bases, and 17 bases stayed unmatched. The CDR3 totals 18 residues. CDR1 and CDR2 (germline): SGHDN, FVKESK. As DNA, the CDR3 is TGTGCCAGCAGCAAAGTAACACCGCTCGGGACAGGCCACACTGAAGCTTTCTTT. It yields the protein CASSKVTPLGTGHTEAFF.

This clone has only one observation. The chain couples TRBV30 to TRBJ1-2; TRBD1 is a possible D gene (6 bases). CDR1 and CDR2 (germline): GTSNPN, SVGIG (reference sequence). The CDR3 covers 14 residues. V lost 0 bases to trimming and J lost 8 bases, with 16 bases between them. The CDR3 here is CAWSVSRKQGGYTF. The CDR3 bases are TGTGCCTGGAGTGTAAGCCGTAAACAGGGAGGCTACACCTTC.